This TCR beta chain stems from a study of human thymus T cells. Having surgery to correct congenital heart defects, healthy Finnish infants acted as the donors. A roughly 0.45-1 mL peripheral blood aliquot was taken intraoperatively from four of eight donors. Blood DNA came from all available leukocytes, not a fixed cell number. This clone was picked up a small number of times. Its specificity is not known. The protocol was immunoSEQ multiplex PCR, while the TCRdb copy is restricted to in-frame clones and leaves out a portion. The sample contains 40,000 to 55,000 clones, around 94% of which appear only once. Study conclusions and caveats: V and J gene usage appeared biased in thymic and blood repertoires.

Trimming took off 6 bases at V and 2 bases at J, with 10 bases between the two ends. CDR3 length: 13 residues. Per the germline V gene, CDR1 is MGHRA and CDR2 is YSYEKL. The sequence derives from a boy under two years old with a congenital heart defect but otherwise immunologically healthy. This chain uses TRBV4-1 with TRBJ1-1; D is uncertain. Material for sequencing was blood. CDR3: CASREYGNTEAFF. CDR3 DNA sequence: TGCGCCAGCAGGGAGTACGGAAACACTGAAGCTTTCTTT.